The 5 T cell receptor beta chains listed next were all sequenced from one sample in a study of cytotoxic CD8 clonotypes in ibrutinib-treated CLL. The table came from immunoSEQ multiplex PCR; TCRdb's copy has only in-frame clones and leaves some out. The table lists about 310,000 clones, around four fifths of them singletons. Sequencing was performed on PBMCs, taken before ibrutinib treatment. The source of these receptors is a human donor with chronic lymphocytic leukemia.

This clone showed up just a few times. This chain joins TRBV9 and TRBJ2-5; D is uncertain. V was trimmed by 4 bases and J by 2 bases, leaving 9 bases between them. This CDR3 contains 13 residues. Germline CDR1 and CDR2: SGDLS and YYNGEE. In nucleotides, the CDR3 is TGTGCCAGCAGCCCCCGGAGACAAGAGACCCAGTACTTC. Amino acid sequence: CASSPRRQETQYF. The whole variable domain, filled in from reference TRBV9 and TRBJ2-5, reads DSGVTQTPKHLITATGQRVTLRCSPRSGDLSVYWYQQSLDQGLQFLIQYYNGEERAKGNILERFSAQQFPDLHSELNLSSLELGDSALYFCASSPRRQETQYFGPGTRLLVL.

This clone was picked up one time. The V call is TRBV30, the J call TRBJ1-1; possibly TRBD1 for D (6 bases). In germline, CDR1 is GTSNPN, CDR2 SVGIG (reference sequence). The V and J ends lost 1 base and 6 bases respectively, with 6 bases between them. CDR3 length equals 11 residues. CDR3 DNA sequence: TGTGCCTGGAGTGGACAGGCTGAAGCTTTCTTT. Protein sequence: CAWSGQAEAFF. The full variable domain, in which reference TRBV30 and TRBJ1-1 provide the parts outside the CDR3, is SQTIHQWPATLVQPVGSPLSLECTVEGTSNPNLYWYRQAAGRGLQLLFYSVGIGQISSEVPQNLSASRPQDRQFILSSKKLLLSDSGFYLCAWSGQAEAFFGQGTRLTVV.

V gene TRBV4-3 combines with J gene TRBJ2-1; 9 nucleotides match TRBD2. The germline V gene has CDR1 LGHNA and CDR2 YSLEER. J gave up 5 bases and V 3 bases, and 8 bases lay outside the gene matches. There are 16 residues in the CDR3. The CDR3 sequence: CASSQGLAILNNEQFF. Written as DNA, the CDR3 is TGCGCCAGCAGCCAGGGACTAGCAATTCTAAACAATGAGCAGTTCTTC.

The CDR3 reads CAWSGFMRPSGNTIYF. The CDR3 bases are TGTGCCTGGAGTGGGTTCATGAGGCCCTCTGGAAACACCATATATTTT. The rearrangement uses TRBV30 and TRBJ1-3; D unclear. V was cut by 1 base and J by 0 bases, with 13 bases left in between. CDR1 and CDR2 (germline): GTSNPN, SVGIG (reference sequence). The CDR3 is made up of 16 amino acids.

This chain links TRBV29-1 with TRBJ2-1; 12 bases are a match to TRBD2. Germline CDR1 SQVTM, CDR2 ANQGSEA. The trim removed 2 bases at V and 6 bases at J, leaving 2 bases unmatched. This CDR3 has 14 amino acids. CDR3 sequence: CSVELTSGSNEQFF. The CDR3 DNA sequence: TGCAGCGTTGAATTGACTAGCGGGAGCAATGAGCAGTTCTTC.